The clone carrying this T cell receptor beta chain is medium-sized by share. Gene names refer to mouse genes. Coverage ceases 1 residue before the CDR3 finishes, and the germline J gene fills in the end. Sequencing used immunoSEQ multiplex PCR; TCRdb keeps in-frame clones, though not all of them. The sample lists approximately 7,500 clones, under 40% seen once, with 5% to 8% in the top ten. Time point in this sample: mouse harvest day 14 after allogeneic transplant. Tail vein injection delivered 10^7 T-cell-depleted bone marrow cells and 10^6 splenic CD5+ T cells. This record comes from a study of tissue T cells after allogeneic stem cell transplantation. The CDR3 length is 15 residues. The ends lost 2 bases at V and 2 bases at J; junction bases unmatched: 2. Germline lookup yields CDR1 KGHPV and CDR2 FQNQEV (reference sequence).

This chain uses TRBV26 with TRBJ1-2; 10 nucleotides line up with TRBD1. This TCR was sampled from a female BALB/c mouse given C57BL/6 T cells with graft-versus-host disease after an allogeneic hematopoietic cell transplant. Sequenced input: skin. The CDR3 region is CASSLMGQGNSDYTF. Partial CDR3 DNA: TGTGCCAGCAGTCTGATGGGACAGGGGAACTCCGACTACACC. The full variable domain, rest sourced from reference TRBV26 and TRBJ1-2, is NSKVIQTPRYLVKGQGQKAKMRCIPEKGHPVVFWYQQNKNNEFKFLINFQNQEVLQQIDMTEKRFSAECPSNSPCSLEIQSSEAGDSALYLCASSLMGQGNSDYTFGSGTRLLVI.